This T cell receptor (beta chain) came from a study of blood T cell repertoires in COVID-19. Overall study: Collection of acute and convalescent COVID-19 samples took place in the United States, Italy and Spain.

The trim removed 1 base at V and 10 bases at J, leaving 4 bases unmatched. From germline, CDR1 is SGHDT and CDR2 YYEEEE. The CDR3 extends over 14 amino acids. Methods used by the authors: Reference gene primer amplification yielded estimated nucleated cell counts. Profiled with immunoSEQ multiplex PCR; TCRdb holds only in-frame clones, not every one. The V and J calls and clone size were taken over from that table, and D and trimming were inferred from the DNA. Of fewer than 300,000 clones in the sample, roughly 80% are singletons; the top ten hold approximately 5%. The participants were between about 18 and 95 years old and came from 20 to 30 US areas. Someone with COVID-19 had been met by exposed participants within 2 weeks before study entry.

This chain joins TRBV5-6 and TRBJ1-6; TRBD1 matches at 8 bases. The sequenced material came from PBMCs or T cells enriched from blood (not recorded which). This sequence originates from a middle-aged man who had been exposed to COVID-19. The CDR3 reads CASSLWTGRSPLHF. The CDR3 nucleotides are TGTGCCAGCAGCTTGTGGACAGGGAGGTCACCCCTCCACTTT.